A single sample gave rise to the 30 T cell receptor beta chains below, sequenced in a study of cytomegalovirus exposure and HLA in healthy donors. In the PCR, 60 Vbeta and 13 Jbeta primers were used. Profiled with immunoSEQ multiplex PCR; TCRdb holds only in-frame clones, not every one. The sample holds about 260,000 clones, approximately 84% seen once. The specimen was PBMCs. These receptors all come from a middle-aged woman in good health and CMV-seropositive.

The chain employs TRBV27 and TRBJ2-7; the D gene is possibly TRBD2 (5 bases). The V gene lost 2 bases and the J gene lost 5 bases, with 13 bases spanning the gap. The CDR3 is 14 residues long. The germline V gene has CDR1 MNHEY and CDR2 SMNVEV (reference sequence). The CDR3 is CASSLLGESDEQYF. CDR3 DNA sequence: TGTGCCAGCAGTTTACTCGGGGAATCGGACGAGCAGTACTTC.

This clone was seen a handful of times. The chain has TRBV19 and TRBJ1-1; possible D gene TRBD1, 5 bases. Trimming pared 8 bases from V and 3 bases from J, leaving 16 bases between. CDR3 length equals 14 residues. Germline V gene sequence: CDR1 LNHDA, CDR2 SQIVND (reference sequence). CDR3 residues: CASGKGRGDTEAFF. CDR3 nucleotides: TGTGCCAGTGGAAAAGGTCGGGGGGACACTGAAGCTTTCTTT. Complete variable domain (other parts from reference TRBV19 and TRBJ1-1): DGGITQSPKYLFRKEGQNVTLSCEQNLNHDAMYWYRQDPGQGLRLIYYSQIVNDFQKGDIAEGYSVSREKKESFPLTVTSAQKNPTAFYLCASGKGRGDTEAFFGQGTRLTVV.

The V call is TRBV7-9, the J call TRBJ2-1, with 13 bases matching TRBD2. Germline V gene lookup returns CDR1 SEHNR and CDR2 FQNEAQ (reference sequence). This CDR3 has 18 residues. Trimming removed 5 bases from V and 3 bases from J; junction bases left unmatched: 10. For the CDR3, the DNA is TGTGCCAGCAGCCCCGGGACTAGCGGGAAAGAGCTCTACAATGAGCAGTTCTTC. This sequence encodes CASSPGTSGKELYNEQFF.

The genes are TRBV6-5 and TRBJ2-3; no reliable D call. V was clipped by 0 bases and J by 2 bases, with 6 bases between them. The germline gives CDR1 MNHEY, CDR2 SVGAGI. This CDR3 comprises 14 residues. The CDR3 loop is CASSYSLITDTQYF. The CDR3 region has the DNA TGTGCCAGCAGTTACTCCCTAATCACAGATACGCAGTATTTT.

The chain carries TRBV5-6 and TRBJ2-1, with 16 nucleotides matching TRBD2. Germline V gene lookup returns CDR1 SGHDT and CDR2 YYEEEE. J lost 9 bases, V lost 2 bases, and 5 bases had no gene match. The CDR3 is 16 residues long. The chain's CDR3 is CASSFGTSGRVAEQFF. The CDR3 DNA reads as TGTGCCAGCAGCTTCGGGACTAGCGGGAGGGTAGCTGAGCAGTTCTTC. Variable domain in full (rest from reference TRBV5-6 and TRBJ2-1): DAGVTQSPTHLIKTRGQQVTLRCSPKSGHDTVSWYQQALGQGPQFIFQYYEEEERQRGNFPDRFSGHQFPNYSSELNVNALLLGDSALYLCASSFGTSGRVAEQFFGPGTRLTVL.

This clone appeared a single time. The chain combines TRBV11-2 with TRBJ2-2; D is possibly TRBD2 (5 bases). The CDR3 sequence is 14 residues long. The V end was cut by 4 bases, the J end by 5 bases, with 11 bases between. Germline V gene sequence: CDR1 SGHAT, CDR2 FQNNGV. The chain's CDR3 is CASSSRTSTGELFF. The CDR3 nucleotides are TGTGCCAGCAGCTCTCGCACTAGTACCGGGGAGCTGTTTTTT.

This clone was seen just once. The chain carries TRBV7-3 and TRBJ2-1, with TRBD1 matching over 9 bases. This CDR3 is built from 17 residues. Germline loops: CDR1 SGHTA, CDR2 FQGTGA. The V gene end was trimmed by 5 bases and the J gene end by 6 bases; junction bases not matched to a gene: 14. CDR3 sequence: CASSHYYRGQGTNEQFF. CDR3 sequence (DNA): TGTGCCAGCAGCCATTACTACCGCGGACAGGGGACCAATGAGCAGTTCTTC.

This chain connects TRBV6-5 to TRBJ2-7; D might be TRBD1 (6 bases). Germline assignment: CDR1 MNHEY and CDR2 SVGAGI. The V end was cut by 6 bases, the J end by 4 bases, with 16 bases between. This CDR3 contains 14 residues. The CDR3 loop is CASSNVGGGYEQYF. The CDR3 DNA is TGTGCCAGCAGCAACGTAGGGGGTGGGTACGAGCAGTACTTC.

The chain links TRBV27 to TRBJ1-6, with 8 bases matching TRBD1. This CDR3 region has 15 residues. V was clipped by 6 bases and J by 7 bases; unmatched bases: 8. Germline CDR1 reads MNHEY; CDR2 reads SMNVEV (reference sequence). The CDR3 loop reads CASRPADRENSPLHF. DNA of the CDR3: TGTGCCAGCAGGCCCGCGGACAGGGAGAATTCACCCCTCCACTTT.

This clone was seen a handful of times. The CDR3 DNA reads TGTGCCAGCAGCCCTACTAGCGGGAGGGCCAACGAGCAGTACTTC. It is translated as CASSPTSGRANEQYF. J is TRBJ2-7 and V is TRBV14; 13 bases line up with TRBD2. Germline V gene data show CDR1 as SGHDN and CDR2 as FVKESK. With 4 bases clipped from V and 5 bases from J, the junction kept 5 bases outside the gene matches. The CDR3 is 15 residues long.

This chain joins TRBV25-1 and TRBJ2-2; no clear D. CDR1 MGHDK and CDR2 SYGVNS come from the germline V gene. The CDR3 loop spans 14 amino acids. V lost 6 bases and J 4 bases, leaving 12 bases between the germline ends. CDR3 protein: CASSTTLATGELFF. The CDR3 DNA reads TGTGCCAGCAGCACAACTTTAGCCACCGGGGAGCTGTTTTTT.

This rearrangement joins TRBV19 to TRBJ2-7; D not resolved. Trimming stripped 7 bases from V and 3 bases from J, with 13 bases between. CDR1 LNHDA and CDR2 SQIVND come from the germline V gene (reference sequence). This CDR3 region has 13 residues. CDR3 bases: TGTGCCAGTATAGATCAGGCGAGCTACGAGCAGTACTTC. This encodes CASIDQASYEQYF.

This chain joins TRBV27 and TRBJ2-7, with TRBD2 identical over 7 bases. CDR3 length: 17 residues. CDR1 and CDR2 (germline): MNHEY, SMNVEV (reference sequence). The V and J ends lost 7 bases and 0 bases, in that order; junction bases with no gene match: 15. CDR3 sequence: CASKFKVASGHSYEQYF. The CDR3 region has the DNA TGTGCCAGCAAGTTTAAGGTGGCTAGCGGCCACTCCTACGAGCAGTACTTC.

The chain employs TRBV30 and TRBJ1-2; D remains ambiguous. The V end was cut by 4 bases, the J end by 2 bases, with 5 bases between. The CDR3 sequence is 11 residues long. Germline V gives CDR1 GTSNPN, CDR2 SVGIG (reference sequence). The CDR3 spells CAWILNYGYTF. DNA for the CDR3: TGTGCCTGGATCTTGAACTATGGCTACACCTTC. Drawing the rest from reference TRBV30 and TRBJ1-2, the complete variable domain is SQTIHQWPATLVQPVGSPLSLECTVEGTSNPNLYWYRQAAGRGLQLLFYSVGIGQISSEVPQNLSASRPQDRQFILSSKKLLLSDSGFYLCAWILNYGYTFGSGTRLTVV.

On this clone itself: The same CDR3 arises from other DNA sequences in this sample as well. The genes are TRBV9 and TRBJ2-2; D not certain. Trimming removed 0 bases at V and 1 base at J, with 4 bases between. The CDR3 is 14 amino acids. Germline lookup yields CDR1 SGDLS and CDR2 YYNGEE. CDR3 coding DNA: TGTGCCAGCAGCGTAGCCCTGAACACCGGGGAGCTGTTTTTT. Encoded protein: CASSVALNTGELFF.

The chain is built from TRBV7-3 and TRBJ1-6; possibly TRBD1 for D (6 bases). Germline CDR1 and CDR2: SGHTA and FQGTGA. There are 15 residues in the CDR3. Trimming removed 5 bases at V and 0 bases at J, with 8 bases between. The CDR3 reads CASSMDSSYNSPLHF. CDR3 DNA sequence: TGTGCCAGCAGCATGGACAGCTCCTATAATTCACCCCTCCACTTT.

The rearrangement joins TRBV7-6 to TRBJ2-1; TRBD2 agrees at 10 bases. Trimming cost V 5 bases and J 2 bases; bases outside gene matches: 3. Germline CDR1 SGHVS, CDR2 FNYEAQ. CDR3 length: 15 residues. CDR3 region: CASSRTSGAYNEQFF. The DNA for the CDR3 is TGTGCCAGCAGCCGGACTAGCGGAGCCTACAATGAGCAGTTCTTC.

The V gene is TRBV4-3, the J gene TRBJ1-2, with 7 nucleotides matching TRBD1. The CDR3 spans 16 residues. The V gene end was trimmed by 4 bases and the J gene end by 1 base; junction bases not matched to a gene: 9. Germline values: CDR1 LGHNA, CDR2 YSLEER. In DNA form, the CDR3 reads TGCGCCAGCAGCCGATCACCGGGACAGAATAACTATGGCTACACCTTC. Protein: CASSRSPGQNNYGYTF.

The chain is built from TRBV29-1 and TRBJ1-1; the D gene is possibly TRBD1 (6 bases). CDR1 SQVTM and CDR2 ANQGSEA come from the germline V gene. This CDR3 region has 11 residues. V was cut by 6 bases and J by 5 bases, with 10 bases left in between. The CDR3 DNA reads TGCAGCGTGGGGGCTCGGACTGAAGCTTTCTTT. This codes for CSVGARTEAFF. Using reference TRBV29-1 and TRBJ1-1 for the parts outside the CDR3, the full variable domain is SAVISQKPSRDICQRGTSLTIQCQVDSQVTMMFWYRQQPGQSLTLIATANQGSEATYESGFVIDKFPISRPNLTFSTLTVSNMSPEDSSIYLCSVGARTEAFFGQGTRLTVV.

The chain carries TRBV15 and TRBJ1-6; 9 positions match TRBD1. The germline V gene encodes CDR1 LNHNV and CDR2 YYDKDF (reference sequence). V was clipped by 0 bases and J by 9 bases; unmatched bases: 15. The CDR3 covers 19 residues. This chain's CDR3 is CATSRDQGTGTVSGSPLHF. DNA for the CDR3: TGTGCCACCAGCAGAGATCAAGGGACAGGGACGGTTAGTGGTTCACCCCTCCACTTT.

V and J are TRBV25-1 and TRBJ2-5; 10 bases agree with TRBD2. CDR3 length equals 17 residues. Germline values: CDR1 MGHDK, CDR2 SYGVNS. V was clipped by 2 bases and J by 11 bases; unmatched bases: 17. The CDR3 DNA follows: TGTGCCAGCAGTGAAGGGCAAGCGGGAGGGCCGGTGTCAGAGCAGTACTTC. It specifies CASSEGQAGGPVSEQYF.

J is TRBJ2-5 and V is TRBV29-1; TRBD2 matches 9 bases. The germline CDR1 and CDR2 sequences are SQVTM and ANQGSEA. V shed 5 bases and J 5 bases; nucleotides not matched to a gene: 9. The CDR3 is made up of 14 amino acids. CDR3 region: CSVRSGSLRETQYF. CDR3 bases: TGCAGCGTTCGTAGCGGGAGCCTTCGGGAGACCCAGTACTTC.

This clone has a single count. The chain employs TRBV28 and TRBJ2-1; 7 bases map to TRBD2. The CDR3 has 16 residues. The J segment lost 0 bases and the V segment lost 6 bases, leaving 8 bases of the junction unmatched. Germline assignment: CDR1 MDHEN and CDR2 SYDVKM. The CDR3 coding sequence is TGTGCCAGCAGCACTCGGTGGGGGGGCTCCTACAATGAGCAGTTCTTC. As protein: CASSTRWGGSYNEQFF.

This chain connects TRBV27 to TRBJ2-7; the match to TRBD2 covers 7 bases. The CDR3 totals 14 residues. Trimming removed 7 bases from V and 0 bases from J; junction bases left unmatched: 6. Germline CDR1 and CDR2: MNHEY and SMNVEV (reference sequence). The CDR3 loop is CASKVGGSSYEQYF. CDR3 DNA sequence: TGTGCCAGCAAGGTGGGGGGGTCCTCCTACGAGCAGTACTTC.

V usage is TRBV5-1 and J usage is TRBJ2-1; TRBD2 is a possible D gene (5 bases). Trimming stripped 5 bases from V and 2 bases from J, with 14 bases between. The CDR3 has 15 residues. Per germline, CDR1 SGHRS and CDR2 YFSETQ. The CDR3: CASSRSEGPYNEQFF. In nucleotides, the CDR3 is TGCGCCAGCAGTCGGTCCGAGGGTCCCTACAATGAGCAGTTCTTC.

This clone was recorded once. V usage is TRBV9 and J usage is TRBJ2-7; 10 bases match TRBD1. J gave up 7 bases and V 2 bases, and 6 bases lay outside the gene matches. Germline V gene sequence: CDR1 SGDLS, CDR2 YYNGEE. The CDR3 contains 14 residues. This CDR3 reads CASSVSDRGLEQYF. In DNA, the CDR3 is TGTGCCAGCAGCGTCAGCGACAGGGGGCTTGAGCAGTACTTC.

This clone has only a few counts. The chain is built from TRBV10-3 and TRBJ2-1; D ambiguous. With 3 bases removed from V and 5 bases from J, the gap between germline ends came to 8 bases. Germline CDR1 reads ENHRY; CDR2 reads SYGVKD. This CDR3 is 13 amino acids long. The chain's CDR3 is CAISDLADNEQFF. CDR3 coding DNA: TGTGCCATCAGTGACTTGGCCGACAATGAGCAGTTCTTC.

V usage is TRBV27 and J usage is TRBJ2-7, with 8 bases lining up with TRBD2. CDR1 and CDR2 from the germline V gene are MNHEY and SMNVEV (reference sequence). V was pared by 6 bases and J by 0 bases, with 7 bases of the junction left unmatched. The CDR3 has 15 amino acids. In DNA, the CDR3 is TGTGCCAGCAGCAGAGCCGGGACTAGCTCCTACGAGCAGTACTTC. Amino acids: CASSRAGTSSYEQYF.

The J gene is TRBJ2-5, the V gene TRBV2; D gene uncertain. V was cut by 7 bases and J by 2 bases, with 14 bases left in between. CDR3 length: 14 residues. CDR1 and CDR2 from the germline V gene are SNHLY and FYNNEI. In DNA, the CDR3 is TGTGCCAGCAAATTCTCGGAGATTCAAGAGACCCAGTACTTC. Amino acid sequence: CASKFSEIQETQYF.

The chain joins TRBV28 to TRBJ2-7; TRBD1 is a possible D gene (7 bases). This CDR3 is built from 19 residues. V lost 4 bases to trimming and J lost 3 bases, with 28 bases between them. Germline loops: CDR1 MDHEN, CDR2 SYDVKM. The CDR3 reads CASSSLPGTAGLGLYEQYF. The CDR3 DNA sequence: TGTGCCAGCAGTTCCCTACCGGGGACAGCGGGCCTTGGGCTCTACGAGCAGTACTTC.